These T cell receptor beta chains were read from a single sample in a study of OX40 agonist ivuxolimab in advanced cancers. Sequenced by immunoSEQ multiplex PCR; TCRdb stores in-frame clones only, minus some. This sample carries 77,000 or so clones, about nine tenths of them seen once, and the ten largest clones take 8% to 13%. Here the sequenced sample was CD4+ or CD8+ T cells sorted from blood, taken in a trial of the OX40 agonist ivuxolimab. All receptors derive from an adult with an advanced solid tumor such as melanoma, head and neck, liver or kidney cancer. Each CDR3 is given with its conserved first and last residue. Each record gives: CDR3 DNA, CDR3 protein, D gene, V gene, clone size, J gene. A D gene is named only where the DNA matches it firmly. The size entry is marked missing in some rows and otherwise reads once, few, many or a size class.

TGCGCCAGCAGCCAAGATCAAGGGGGAGCTAACTATGGCTACACCTTC	CASSQDQGGANYGYTF	NA	TRBV4-3	NA	TRBJ1-2
TGTGCTAGTGGAACCGACATGGCTTTTTACCAAGAGACCCAGTACTTC	CASGTDMAFYQETQYF	NA	TRBV12-5	NA	TRBJ2-5
TGTGCCAGCAGTGAAGCGCAGAGGGTGAGCTCCTACGAGCAGTACTTC	CASSEAQRVSSYEQYF	NA	TRBV2	once	TRBJ2-7
TGCGCCAGCTCCAAGCCCGGGGGACAGGGGGCGTTTAGATATGGGCAAGAGACCCAGTACTTC	CASSKPGGQGAFRYGQETQYF	TRBD1	TRBV5-1	NA	TRBJ2-5
TGTGCCAGCAGTGAATCTCTATACGAGCAGTACTTC	CASSESLYEQYF	NA	TRBV25-1	NA	TRBJ2-7
TGTGCCAGCAGGCCACCAAGCACATACAATGAGCAGTTCTTC	CASRPPSTYNEQFF	NA	TRBV7-9	once	TRBJ2-1
TGTGCCAGCAGCTTAGCGCTGACCCCCTACGAGCAGTACTTC	CASSLALTPYEQYF	NA	TRBV7-9	NA	TRBJ2-7
TGTGCCAGCATATTAGGGGGGAACACTGAAGCTTTCTTT	CASILGGNTEAFF	NA	TRBV6-6	NA	TRBJ1-1
TGTGCCAGCAGTCCTCTTCCTGGAGGGGGGGCGGTACGTGGCTACACCTTC	CASSPLPGGGAVRGYTF	NA	TRBV27	NA	TRBJ1-2
TGCGCCAGCAGCTTTACTCGAACTAGCACAGATACGCAGTATTTT	CASSFTRTSTDTQYF	NA	TRBV5-1	NA	TRBJ2-3